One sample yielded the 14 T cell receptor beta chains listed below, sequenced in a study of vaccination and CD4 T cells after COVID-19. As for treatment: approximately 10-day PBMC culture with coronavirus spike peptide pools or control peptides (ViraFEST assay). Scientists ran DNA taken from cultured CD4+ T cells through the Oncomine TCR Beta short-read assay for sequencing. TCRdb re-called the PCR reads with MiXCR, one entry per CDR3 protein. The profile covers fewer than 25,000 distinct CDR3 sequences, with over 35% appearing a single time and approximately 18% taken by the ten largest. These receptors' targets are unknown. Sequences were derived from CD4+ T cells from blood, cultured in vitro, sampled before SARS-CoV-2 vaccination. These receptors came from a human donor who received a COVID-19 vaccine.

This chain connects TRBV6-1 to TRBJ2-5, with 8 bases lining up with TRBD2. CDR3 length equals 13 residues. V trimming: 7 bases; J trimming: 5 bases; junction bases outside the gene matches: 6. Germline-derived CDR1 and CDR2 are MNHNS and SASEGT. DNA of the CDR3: TGTGCCAGCACCCCGGGGGGGAGTGAGACCCAGTACTTC. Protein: CASTPGGSETQYF.

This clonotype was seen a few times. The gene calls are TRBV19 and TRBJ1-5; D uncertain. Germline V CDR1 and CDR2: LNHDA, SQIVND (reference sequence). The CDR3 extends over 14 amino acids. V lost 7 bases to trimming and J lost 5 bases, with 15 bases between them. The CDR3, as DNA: TGTGCCAGTACCTACTCGAGGTTGGATCAGCCCCAGCATTTT. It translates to CASTYSRLDQPQHF. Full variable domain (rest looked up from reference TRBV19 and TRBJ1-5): DGGITQSPKYLFRKEGQNVTLSCEQNLNHDAMYWYRQDPGQGLRLIYYSQIVNDFQKGDIAEGYSVSREKKESFPLTVTSAQKNPTAFYLCASTYSRLDQPQHFGDGTRLSIL.

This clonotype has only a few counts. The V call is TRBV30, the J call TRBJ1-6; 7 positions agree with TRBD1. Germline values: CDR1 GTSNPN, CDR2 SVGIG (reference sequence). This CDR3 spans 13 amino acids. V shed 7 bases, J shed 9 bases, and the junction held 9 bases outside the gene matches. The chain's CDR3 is CALMTGLSSPLHF. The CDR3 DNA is TGTGCCTTGATGACAGGGCTAAGTTCACCCCTCCACTTT.

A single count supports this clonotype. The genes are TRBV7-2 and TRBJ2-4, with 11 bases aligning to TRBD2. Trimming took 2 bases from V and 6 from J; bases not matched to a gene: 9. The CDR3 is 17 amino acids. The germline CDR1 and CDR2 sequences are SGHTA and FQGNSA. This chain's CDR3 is CASSLLTSGVSINIQYF. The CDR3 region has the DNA TGTGCCAGCAGCTTACTGACTAGCGGGGTTTCTATAAACATTCAGTACTTC.

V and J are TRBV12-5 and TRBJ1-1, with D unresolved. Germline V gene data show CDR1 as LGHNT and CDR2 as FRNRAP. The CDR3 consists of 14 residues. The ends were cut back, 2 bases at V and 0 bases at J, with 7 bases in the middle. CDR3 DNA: TGTGCTAGTGGTTTGACCCTGTTGAACACTGAAGCTTTCTTT. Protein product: CASGLTLLNTEAFF.

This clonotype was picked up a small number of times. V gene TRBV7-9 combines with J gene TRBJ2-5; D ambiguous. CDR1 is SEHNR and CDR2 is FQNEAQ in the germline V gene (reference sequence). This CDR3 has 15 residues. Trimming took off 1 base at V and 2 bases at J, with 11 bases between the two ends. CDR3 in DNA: TGTGCCAGCAGCTTAGGGTTGTCAGAACAAGAGACCCAGTACTTC. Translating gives CASSLGLSEQETQYF.

DNA of the CDR3: TGTGCCATCAGTGACCAACAGGGTGGCTACACCTTC. This codes for CAISDQQGGYTF. The rearrangement joins TRBV10-3 to TRBJ1-2; tentative D call: TRBD1 (6 bases). The germline V gene encodes CDR1 ENHRY and CDR2 SYGVKD. This CDR3 is 12 amino acids long. V shed 3 bases and J shed 7 bases, with 9 bases lying between them.

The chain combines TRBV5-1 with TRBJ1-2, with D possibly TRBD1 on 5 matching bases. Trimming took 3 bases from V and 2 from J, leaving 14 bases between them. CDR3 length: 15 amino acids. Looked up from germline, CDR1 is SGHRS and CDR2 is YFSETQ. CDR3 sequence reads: CASSSRQGLNYGYTF. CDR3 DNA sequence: TGCGCCAGCAGCTCTCGGCAGGGTCTCAACTATGGCTACACCTTC.

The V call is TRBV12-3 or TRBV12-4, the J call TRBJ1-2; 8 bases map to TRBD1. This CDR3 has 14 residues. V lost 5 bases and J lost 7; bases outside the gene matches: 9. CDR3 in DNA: TGTGCCAGCAGTACCCGACAGGGGCGGGGTGGCTACACCTTC. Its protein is CASSTRQGRGGYTF.

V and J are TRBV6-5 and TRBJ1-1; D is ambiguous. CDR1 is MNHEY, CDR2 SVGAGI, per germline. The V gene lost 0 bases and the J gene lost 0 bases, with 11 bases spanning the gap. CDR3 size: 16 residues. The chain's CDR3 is CASSYSAGVMNTEAFF. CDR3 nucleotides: TGTGCCAGCAGTTACTCGGCAGGTGTCATGAACACTGAAGCTTTCTTT.

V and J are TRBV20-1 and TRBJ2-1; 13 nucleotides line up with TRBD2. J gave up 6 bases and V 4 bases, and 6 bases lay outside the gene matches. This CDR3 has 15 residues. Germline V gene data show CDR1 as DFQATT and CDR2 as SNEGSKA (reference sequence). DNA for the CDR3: TGCAGTGCTATAACTAGCGGGGGGGCGGGCAATGAGCAGTTCTTC. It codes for CSAITSGGAGNEQFF.

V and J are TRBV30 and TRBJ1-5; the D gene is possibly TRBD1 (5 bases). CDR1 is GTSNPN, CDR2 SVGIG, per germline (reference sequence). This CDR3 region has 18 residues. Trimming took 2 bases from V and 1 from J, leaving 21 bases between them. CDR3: CAWSLRDPWGTSNQPQHF. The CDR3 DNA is TGTGCCTGGAGTCTCCGGGACCCCTGGGGCACGAGCAATCAGCCCCAGCATTTT.

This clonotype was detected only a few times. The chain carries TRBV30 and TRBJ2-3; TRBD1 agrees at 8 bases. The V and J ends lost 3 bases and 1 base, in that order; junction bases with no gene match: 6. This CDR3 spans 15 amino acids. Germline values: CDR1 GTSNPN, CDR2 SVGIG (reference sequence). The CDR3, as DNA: TGTGCCTGGAGCCCATCGGGACAGGGCACAGATACGCAGTATTTT. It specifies CAWSPSGQGTDTQYF.

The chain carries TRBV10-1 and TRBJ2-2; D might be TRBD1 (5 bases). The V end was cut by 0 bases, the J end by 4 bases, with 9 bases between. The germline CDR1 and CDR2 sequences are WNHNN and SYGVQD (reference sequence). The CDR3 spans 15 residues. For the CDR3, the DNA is TGCGCCAGCAGTGAGTCGTCAGGGTTCACCGGGGAGCTGTTTTTT. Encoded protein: CASSESSGFTGELFF.